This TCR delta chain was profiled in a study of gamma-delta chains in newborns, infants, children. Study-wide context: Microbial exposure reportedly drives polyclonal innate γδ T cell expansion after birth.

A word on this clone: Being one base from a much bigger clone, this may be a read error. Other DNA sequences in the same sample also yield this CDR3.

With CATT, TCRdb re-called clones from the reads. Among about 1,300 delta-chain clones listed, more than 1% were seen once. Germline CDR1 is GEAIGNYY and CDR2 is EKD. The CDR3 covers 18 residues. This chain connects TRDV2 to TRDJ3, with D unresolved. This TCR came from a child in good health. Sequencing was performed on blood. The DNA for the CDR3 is TGTGCCTGCGACACCGCGGATCCCAGCTCCTGGGACACCCGACAGATGTTTTTC. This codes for CACDTADPSSWDTRQMFF.